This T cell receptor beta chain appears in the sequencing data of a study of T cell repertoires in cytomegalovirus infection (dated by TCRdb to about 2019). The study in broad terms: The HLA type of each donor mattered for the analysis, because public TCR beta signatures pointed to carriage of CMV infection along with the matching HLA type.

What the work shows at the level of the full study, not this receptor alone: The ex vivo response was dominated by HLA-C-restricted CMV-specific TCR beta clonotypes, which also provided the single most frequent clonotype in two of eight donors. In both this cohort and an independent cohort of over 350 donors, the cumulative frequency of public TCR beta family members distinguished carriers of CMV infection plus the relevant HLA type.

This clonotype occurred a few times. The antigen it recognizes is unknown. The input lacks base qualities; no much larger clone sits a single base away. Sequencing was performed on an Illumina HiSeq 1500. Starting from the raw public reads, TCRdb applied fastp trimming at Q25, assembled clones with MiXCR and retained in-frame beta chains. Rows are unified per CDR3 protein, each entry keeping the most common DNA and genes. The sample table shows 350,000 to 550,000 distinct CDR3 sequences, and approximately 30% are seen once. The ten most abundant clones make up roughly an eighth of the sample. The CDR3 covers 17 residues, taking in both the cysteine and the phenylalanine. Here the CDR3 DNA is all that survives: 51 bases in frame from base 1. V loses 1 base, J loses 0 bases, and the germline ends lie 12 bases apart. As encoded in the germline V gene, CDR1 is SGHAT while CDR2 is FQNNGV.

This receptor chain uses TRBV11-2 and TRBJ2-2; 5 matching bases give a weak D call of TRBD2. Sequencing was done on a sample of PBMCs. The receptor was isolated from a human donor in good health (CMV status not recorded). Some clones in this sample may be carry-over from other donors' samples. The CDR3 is CASSLGTGTANTGELFF. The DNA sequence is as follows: TGTGCCAGCAGCTTAGGAACGGGAACGGCGAACACCGGGGAGCTGTTTTTT.